One sample yielded the 18 T cell receptor beta chains listed below, sequenced in a study of Graves' ophthalmopathy and Graves' hyperthyroidism. Researchers took RNA transcripts and amplified TCR beta CDR3 regions from them. Following a first-round RT-PCR that used HTBI primers, a second-round multiplex PCR was carried out. TCRdb passed the multiplex PCR reads through MiXCR, listing each CDR3 protein once. The sample has about 1.2 million distinct CDR3 sequences, 36% seen once; the top ten hold 8.5% to 14%. Sequencing was done on a sample of peripheral blood or thyroid tissue (not recorded which). These receptors were taken from an adult man with Graves' hyperthyroidism.

The table lists this clonotype with a count of one. The rearrangement uses TRBV2 and TRBJ2-6; D is ambiguous. Trimming cost V 3 bases and J 4 bases, with 7 bases left between them. The CDR3 sequence is 14 residues long. Germline lookup yields CDR1 SNHLY and CDR2 FYNNEI. The CDR3 DNA follows: TGTGCCAGCAGTGATAACTTAGGGGCCAACGTCCTGACTTTC. Translated, it gives CASSDNLGANVLTF.

This clonotype occurred once. The genes are TRBV10-3 and TRBJ1-5; perhaps TRBD1 as D (5 bases). The germline CDR1 and CDR2 sequences are ENHRY and SYGVKD. V lost 11 bases and J lost 6, with 23 bases in between. The CDR3 spans 15 residues. The CDR3 nucleotides are TGTGCCGGCACCCCAGGTGGGGGAGGGCGTCAGCCCCAGCATTTT. It specifies CAGTPGGGGRQPQHF.

The chain combines TRBV11-1 with TRBJ2-7, with D possibly being TRBD1 (6 bases). Germline V gene sequence: CDR1 SGHAT, CDR2 FQDESV (reference sequence). Trimming shortened V by 5 bases and J by 6 bases, and 17 bases separated the two germline ends. The CDR3 runs 14 residues. The CDR3 region has the DNA TGTGCCAGCAGCAGTAAATGGGACACCACCGAGCAGTACTTC. Amino acids: CASSSKWDTTEQYF.

On this clonotype itself: Sequence at one end of the junction differs from germline and may be a read error. The V gene is TRBV10-3, the J gene TRBJ2-7; 7 bases fit TRBD1. The CDR3 extends over 16 amino acids. Looked up from germline, CDR1 is ENHRY and CDR2 is SYGVKD. The CDR3 protein is CASSWNSGDRDYEQYF. CDR3 coding DNA: TGTGCCAGCAGTTGGAACTCCGGAGACAGGGACTACGAGCAGTACTTC.

CDR3 DNA sequence: TGTGCCAGCAGGCGTGGACAGGATGAAATTTCACCCCTCCACTTT. Amino acids: CASRRGQDEISPLHF. The chain links TRBV12-3 or TRBV12-4 to TRBJ1-6; 7 positions match TRBD1. V was pared by 6 bases and J by 9 bases, with 11 bases of the junction left unmatched. The CDR3 runs 15 residues.

This clonotype has at least ten counts. DNA for the CDR3: TGTGCCAGCAGGCCTAGCGGGGGTCAACAAGAGACCCAGTACTTC. Amino acids: CASRPSGGQQETQYF. The J gene is TRBJ2-5, the V gene TRBV12-3 or TRBV12-4, with TRBD2 matching 10 bases. The trim removed 6 bases at V and 2 bases at J, leaving 6 bases unmatched. The CDR3 consists of 15 residues.

A note on this clonotype: A much larger clone sits a single nucleotide away, making a read error possible. The CDR3 sequence is CASRIGAPGNQPQHF. The CDR3, as DNA: TGTGCCAGTAGAATCGGGGCGCCAGGCAATCAGCCCCAGCATTTT. The chain is built from TRBV19 and TRBJ1-5, with D possibly TRBD1 on 5 matching bases. In germline, CDR1 is LNHDA, CDR2 SQIVND (reference sequence). V shed 6 bases and J shed 2 bases, with 14 bases lying between them. The CDR3 covers 15 residues.

As concerns this clonotype: Because the CDR3 is missing its conserved closing phenylalanine or tryptophan, this is likely a read error. This chain joins TRBV5-4 and TRBJ1-2; D is unresolved. CDR3 length: 13 residues. Trimming took 0 bases from V and 8 from J, leaving 11 bases between them. Germline assignment: CDR1 SGHNT and CDR2 YYREEE (reference sequence). CDR3 amino acids: CASSLASQVGYTS. CDR3 coding DNA: TGTGCCAGCAGCTTGGCTTCGCAGGTCGGCTACACCTCC.

This clonotype was picked up one time. V and J are TRBV19 and TRBJ1-2; D is uncertain. Trimming took off 8 bases at V and 0 bases at J, with 10 bases between the two ends. There are 13 residues in the CDR3. In germline, CDR1 is LNHDA, CDR2 SQIVND (reference sequence). The CDR3: CASVGDSNYGYTF. The CDR3 region has the DNA TGTGCCAGTGTAGGCGATTCTAACTATGGCTACACCTTC.

This clonotype was found many times. This chain uses TRBV7-2 with TRBJ2-5, with 7 bases identical to TRBD2. Per the germline V gene, CDR1 is SGHTA and CDR2 is FQGNSA. There are 15 residues in the CDR3. The V and J ends lost 2 bases and 1 base, in that order; junction bases with no gene match: 4. CDR3 region: CASSLRGLLQETQYF. The CDR3 DNA sequence: TGTGCCAGCAGCTTAAGGGGACTACTCCAAGAGACCCAGTACTTC.

In regard to this clonotype: A much larger clone differs by one base, so this may be a read error. The genes are TRBV20-1 and TRBJ2-5; D gene unclear. V lost 2 bases, J lost 5 bases, and 6 bases lay in between. Germline V gene data show CDR1 as DFQATT and CDR2 as SNEGSKA (reference sequence). This CDR3 spans 11 amino acids. The CDR3 protein is CSARSPETQYF. In nucleotides, the CDR3 is TGCAGTGCTAGAAGCCCGGAGACCCAGTACTTC.

The rearrangement joins TRBV10-3 to TRBJ2-7, with 9 bases aligning to TRBD1. The CDR3 runs 15 residues. V lost 6 bases to trimming and J lost 0 bases; unmatched junction nucleotides: 6. The V gene's germline CDR1 is ENHRY and CDR2 SYGVKD. The CDR3 region is CAIRTRDRASYEQYF. The CDR3 DNA sequence: TGTGCCATCAGAACCCGGGACAGGGCCTCCTACGAGCAGTACTTC.

The J gene is TRBJ2-5, the V gene TRBV20-1; 7 bases match TRBD2. Unmatched junction bases numbered 7, after V lost 1 base and J lost 2 bases. Germline V gene lookup returns CDR1 DFQATT and CDR2 SNEGSKA (reference sequence). This CDR3 comprises 15 residues. Here the CDR3 DNA reads TGCAGTGCTAGAGGAAGCGTCGGGGGGCAAGAGACCCAGTACTTC. Translating it yields CSARGSVGGQETQYF.

This clonotype was recorded a few times. This rearrangement joins TRBV12-3 or TRBV12-4 to TRBJ2-5; 16 bases are a match to TRBD2. V lost 1 base and J lost 4; bases outside the gene matches: 9. There are 19 residues in the CDR3. The CDR3 DNA reads as TGTGCCAGCAGTTTAGGGGGACTAGCGGGAGGGCCGACTGCAGAGACCCAGTACTTC. The encoded protein is CASSLGGLAGGPTAETQYF.

CDR3 in amino acids: CASRSLQGSNQPQHF. The CDR3 nucleotides read TGTGCCAGCAGGAGCCTACAGGGAAGCAATCAGCCCCAGCATTTT. The gene calls are TRBV10-3 and TRBJ1-5; TRBD1 is a possible D gene (6 bases). V was trimmed by 10 bases and J by 1 base, leaving 17 bases between them. Germline V lookup: CDR1 ENHRY, CDR2 SYGVKD. This CDR3 is built from 15 residues.

This clonotype was seen many times. V usage is TRBV7-2 and J usage is TRBJ1-5; D not resolved. V lost 3 bases to trimming and J lost 7 bases, with 13 bases between them. Germline assignment: CDR1 SGHTA and CDR2 FQGNSA. The CDR3 consists of 14 residues. CDR3 coding DNA: TGTGCCAGCAGCTTGGGCAGGTCGGGCCAGCCCCAGCATTTT. It codes for CASSLGRSGQPQHF. Full variable domain (outside the CDR3, taken from reference TRBV7-2 and TRBJ1-5): GAGVSQSPSNKVTEKGKDVELRCDPISGHTALYWYRQSLGQGLEFLIYFQGNSAPDKSGLPSDRFSAERTGGSVSTLTIQRTQQEDSAVYLCASSLGRSGQPQHFGDGTRLSIL.

This clonotype was recorded many times. The chain couples TRBV6-5 to TRBJ1-5; no clear D. The CDR3 has 17 residues. Looked up from germline, CDR1 is MNHEY and CDR2 is SVGAGI. Trimming took 2 bases from V and 2 from J, leaving 16 bases between them. The CDR3 region is CASSYVKDFWGNQPQHF. The CDR3 DNA sequence: TGTGCCAGCAGTTACGTCAAGGATTTTTGGGGCAATCAGCCCCAGCATTTT.

This clonotype was found many times. The CDR3 loop is CSVGSIDGYTF. Here the CDR3 DNA reads TGCAGCGTGGGATCCATCGATGGCTACACCTTC. The J gene is TRBJ1-2, the V gene TRBV29-1, with D hard to call. CDR1 is SQVTM and CDR2 is ANQGSEA in the germline V gene. The V end was cut by 6 bases, the J end by 6 bases, with 11 bases between. The CDR3 sequence is 11 residues long.